The source of this T cell receptor beta chain is a study of blood T cells in healthy people across ages. This clonotype was seen a few times. A second PCR, run for roughly 7 to 12 cycles, used a sample-barcoded 5' primer plus a J-beta primer mix. TCRdb itself ran the 5' RACE reads through MiXCR, one entry per CDR3 protein. The repertoire holds around 700,000 distinct CDR3 sequences, with 20% to 25% as singletons. The CDR3 is 14 amino acids. Germline values: CDR1 SEHNR, CDR2 FQNEAQ (reference sequence). V was cut by 5 bases and J by 3 bases, with 13 bases left in between. This sample also appeared in a second study, on T cells of mothers and their children. Per that paper: Donors were three healthy Caucasian mothers and their six children. The shaping of TCR recombination output by thymic selection is similar in related and unrelated pairs. Related mother-child pairs showed slightly, non-significantly higher overlap than unrelated pairs.

The specimen was blood. This sequence was found in a boy younger than 18 in good health. The rearrangement links TRBV7-9 to TRBJ1-1, with D possibly being TRBD1 (5 bases). CDR3 in amino acids: CASSDIDSYTEAFF. In DNA form, the CDR3 reads TGTGCCAGCAGCGATATCGACAGCTACACTGAAGCTTTCTTT.